This entry lists 15 T cell receptor beta chains sequenced from one sample in a study of blood T cell repertoires in COVID-19. Clones were read by immunoSEQ multiplex PCR, and TCRdb kept only the in-frame ones, dropping some. In the table there are a few hundred thousand clones, roughly nine tenths of which are singletons. The sample consisted of PBMCs or T cells enriched from blood (not recorded which). The receptors were sampled from a woman aged 25-40 years who had recovered from COVID-19.

The V call is TRBV9, the J call TRBJ2-3; TRBD1 might be the D (6 bases). The V and J ends lost 2 bases and 4 bases respectively, with 14 bases between them. The germline gives CDR1 SGDLS, CDR2 YYNGEE. The CDR3 runs to 15 residues. The CDR3: CASSVGTNAPDTQYF. Here the CDR3 DNA reads TGTGCCAGCAGCGTTGGGACAAATGCCCCAGATACGCAGTATTTT.

V gene TRBV12-5 combines with J gene TRBJ2-7, with D perhaps matching TRBD2 (5 bases). The CDR3 loop spans 15 amino acids. Per the germline V gene, CDR1 is LGHNT and CDR2 is FRNRAP. Trimming took off 7 bases at V and 7 bases at J, with 23 bases between the two ends. CDR3 DNA: TGTGCTAGTGCCTCGGCGAAGGACTCTCGACTTGAGCAGTACTTC. Its protein product is CASASAKDSRLEQYF.

The chain carries TRBV19 and TRBJ2-6, with D tentatively TRBD1 (6 bases). Germline CDR1 LNHDA, CDR2 SQIVND (reference sequence). CDR3 length: 17 residues. The germline V and J ends were trimmed by 3 bases and 0 bases, with 12 bases remaining between them. In DNA form, the CDR3 reads TGTGCCAGTAGTATGACCAGGGGAAACTCTGGGGCCAACGTCCTGACTTTC. This encodes CASSMTRGNSGANVLTF.

The chain uses TRBV9 and TRBJ1-2; D remains ambiguous. The V gene lost 7 bases and the J gene lost 8 bases, with 21 bases spanning the gap. CDR1 SGDLS and CDR2 YYNGEE come from the germline V gene. The CDR3 sequence is 14 residues long. The CDR3 spells CASAPPPPAGGYTF. The CDR3 region has the DNA TGTGCCAGCGCCCCCCCGCCTCCCGCGGGAGGCTACACCTTC. The entire variable domain, with the rest obtained from reference TRBV9 and TRBJ1-2, is as follows: DSGVTQTPKHLITATGQRVTLRCSPRSGDLSVYWYQQSLDQGLQFLIQYYNGEERAKGNILERFSAQQFPDLHSELNLSSLELGDSALYFCASAPPPPAGGYTFGSGTRLTVV.

The V gene is TRBV5-3, the J gene TRBJ1-5; perhaps TRBD1 as D (6 bases). TRBV5-3 belongs to the ORF category, with a function that is uncertain. This CDR3 spans 12 amino acids. The CDR3 protein is CAMDSRNQPQHF. CDR3 DNA: TGTGCTATGGACAGTCGCAATCAGCCCCAGCATTTT.

The CDR3: CASSSRQGRNEQFF. Here the CDR3 DNA reads TGCGCCAGCAGCTCCCGACAGGGTCGGAATGAGCAGTTCTTC. This chain uses TRBV5-1 with TRBJ2-1; 7 bases line up with TRBD1. Per the germline V gene, CDR1 is SGHRS and CDR2 is YFSETQ. Losses at the gene ends were 3 bases for V and 7 bases for J; bases not matched to a gene: 7. The CDR3 extends over 14 amino acids.

The V gene is TRBV3-1 (or the pseudogene TRBV3-2), the J gene TRBJ1-5; a weak D match, TRBD1 (5 bases). In germline, CDR1 is LGHDT, CDR2 YNNKEL (reference sequence). The CDR3 covers 15 residues. Trimming left V 6 bases short and J 0 bases short, with 12 bases between. CDR3 sequence: CASSLGLNSNQPQHF. CDR3 bases: TGTGCCAGCAGTCTGGGACTGAATAGCAATCAGCCCCAGCATTTT.

The V gene is TRBV19, the J gene TRBJ1-1; D is uncertain. Germline loops: CDR1 LNHDA, CDR2 SQIVND (reference sequence). This CDR3 has 13 residues. V was shortened by 4 bases and J by 1 base, with 7 bases between the two germline ends. As DNA, the CDR3 is TGTGCCAGTAGTAGGTGGCAGAACACTGAAGCTTTCTTT. The encoded protein is CASSRWQNTEAFF.

The chain employs TRBV18 and TRBJ2-7; 10 bases match TRBD2. The CDR3 totals 16 residues. V lost 2 bases and J lost 4; bases outside the gene matches: 8. Germline CDR1 KGHSH, CDR2 LQKENI. CDR3 DNA: TGTGCCAGCTCACCAGCTCTTAGCGGGGGGACTTACGAGCAGTACTTC. Protein sequence: CASSPALSGGTYEQYF.

This chain uses TRBV6-2 or TRBV6-3 with TRBJ1-5, with no clear D. This CDR3 contains 13 residues. Germline V CDR1 and CDR2: MNHEY, SVGEGT. V was shortened by 0 bases and J by 12 bases, with 12 bases between the two germline ends. The CDR3 region has the DNA TGTGCCAGCAGTTACTCTGGAGGGCCCCTCCAGCATTTT. Translating gives CASSYSGGPLQHF.

The chain joins TRBV19 to TRBJ2-3, with D perhaps matching TRBD2 (6 bases). V was pared by 8 bases and J by 6 bases, with 21 bases between. Germline CDR1 is LNHDA and CDR2 is SQIVND (reference sequence). CDR3 size: 15 residues. The CDR3 here is CASSGGLIPSDTQYF. The CDR3 nucleotides read TGTGCCAGTTCTGGGGGACTGATCCCGTCGGATACGCAGTATTTT.

The chain has TRBV5-1 and TRBJ1-3; D is unresolved. Looked up from germline, CDR1 is SGHRS and CDR2 is YFSETQ. V shed 7 bases and J shed 0 bases, with 14 bases lying between them. The CDR3 is 15 residues long. CDR3: CASGPREGSGNTIYF. The DNA for the CDR3 is TGCGCCAGCGGCCCCCGGGAGGGCTCTGGAAACACCATATATTTT.

The chain joins TRBV9 to TRBJ1-2; no definite D call. The CDR3 loop spans 15 amino acids. Per the germline V gene, CDR1 is SGDLS and CDR2 is YYNGEE. Deletions cut 0 bases from V and 3 bases from J, with 12 bases between. Here the CDR3 DNA reads TGTGCCAGCAGCGTAGGCCCAGGAATAGACTATGGCTACACCTTC. Translation gives CASSVGPGIDYGYTF.

This sequence joins TRBV28 and TRBJ2-7; D unclear. V was pared by 4 bases and J by 0 bases, with 7 bases between. The CDR3 is 13 amino acids. The germline V gene encodes CDR1 MDHEN and CDR2 SYDVKM. This CDR3 is CASSWASSYEQYF. CDR3 bases: TGTGCCAGCAGTTGGGCCAGCTCCTACGAGCAGTACTTC.

The V gene is TRBV6-6, the J gene TRBJ1-1, with TRBD1 matching over 9 bases. This CDR3 has 14 residues. V gave up 6 bases and J gave up 3 bases; unmatched junction bases: 5. Germline CDR1 is MNHNY and CDR2 is SVGAGI (reference sequence). The CDR3 bases are TGTGCCAGCAGACGGACAGGGGCAGACACTGAAGCTTTCTTT. As protein: CASRRTGADTEAFF.